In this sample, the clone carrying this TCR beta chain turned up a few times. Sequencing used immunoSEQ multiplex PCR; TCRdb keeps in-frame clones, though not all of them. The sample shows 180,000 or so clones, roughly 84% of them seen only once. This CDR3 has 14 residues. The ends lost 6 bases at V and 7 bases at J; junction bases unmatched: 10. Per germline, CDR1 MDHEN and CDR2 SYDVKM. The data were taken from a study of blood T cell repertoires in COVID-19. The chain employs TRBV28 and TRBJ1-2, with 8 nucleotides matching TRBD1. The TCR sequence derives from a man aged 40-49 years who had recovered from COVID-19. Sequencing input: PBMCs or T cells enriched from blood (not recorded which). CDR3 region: CASRNSDRVSGYTF. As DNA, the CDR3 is TGTGCCAGCAGAAATTCGGACAGGGTCTCTGGCTACACCTTC.